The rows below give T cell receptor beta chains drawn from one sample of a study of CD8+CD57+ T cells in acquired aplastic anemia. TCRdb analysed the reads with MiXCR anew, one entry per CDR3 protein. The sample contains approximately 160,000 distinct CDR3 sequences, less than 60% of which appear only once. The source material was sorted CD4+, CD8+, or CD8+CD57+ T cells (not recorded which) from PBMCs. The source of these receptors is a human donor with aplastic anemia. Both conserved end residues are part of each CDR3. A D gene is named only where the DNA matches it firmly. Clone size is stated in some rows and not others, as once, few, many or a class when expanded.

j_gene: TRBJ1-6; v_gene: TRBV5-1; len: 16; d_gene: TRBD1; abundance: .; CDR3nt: TGCGCCAGCAGCTACCTCCGGGACAGCCAAAATTCACCCCTCCACTTT; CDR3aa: CASSYLRDSQNSPLHF
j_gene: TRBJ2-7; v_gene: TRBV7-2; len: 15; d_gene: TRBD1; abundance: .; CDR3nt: TGTGCCAGCATTCAAAACGGGTGGACAGGGATCGAGCAGTACTTC; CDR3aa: CASIQNGWTGIEQYF
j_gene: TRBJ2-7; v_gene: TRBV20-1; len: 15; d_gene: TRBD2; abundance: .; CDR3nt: TGCAGTGCTAGAGTACTAGCGGGGGATCTATACGAGCAGTACTTC; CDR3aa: CSARVLAGDLYEQYF
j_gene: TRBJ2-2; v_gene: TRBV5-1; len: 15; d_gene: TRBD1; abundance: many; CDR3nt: TGCGCCAGCAGCTTGGGGGACAGGGCGGTCGGGGAGCTGTTTTTT; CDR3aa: CASSLGDRAVGELFF
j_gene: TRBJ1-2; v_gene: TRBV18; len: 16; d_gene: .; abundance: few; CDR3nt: TGTGCCAGCTCACCAAGGCGCGGTAGACAAAACTATGGCTACACCTTC; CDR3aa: CASSPRRGRQNYGYTF
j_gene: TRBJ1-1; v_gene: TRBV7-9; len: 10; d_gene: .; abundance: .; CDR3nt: TGTGCCAGCGGCCCCCCCCTAGCTTTCTTT; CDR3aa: CASGPPLAFF
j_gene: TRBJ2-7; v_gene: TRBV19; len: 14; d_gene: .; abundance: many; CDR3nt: TGTGCCAGTAGTATGGGGTGGAGCTCCTACGAGCAGTACTTC; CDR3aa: CASSMGWSSYEQYF
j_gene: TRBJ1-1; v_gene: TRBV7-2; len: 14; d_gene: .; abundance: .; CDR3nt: TGTGCCAGCACCTTAGGCGCAGGGACCACTGAAGCTTTCTTT; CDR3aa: CASTLGAGTTEAFF
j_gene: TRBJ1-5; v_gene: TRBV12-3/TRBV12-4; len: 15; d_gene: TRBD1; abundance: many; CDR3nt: TGTACCAGCAGTCGGACAGGGGACACCAATCAGCCCCAGCATTTT; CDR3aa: CTSSRTGDTNQPQHF
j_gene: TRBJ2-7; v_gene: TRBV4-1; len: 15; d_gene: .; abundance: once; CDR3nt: TGCGCCAGCAGCGCCGCGGGGGCTAGCGGTATCGAGCAGTACTTC; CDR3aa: CASSAAGASGIEQYF
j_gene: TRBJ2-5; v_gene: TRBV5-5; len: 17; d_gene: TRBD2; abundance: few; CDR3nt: TGTGCCAGCAGCTTCACTAGCGGGATAGGTAAACAAGAGGCCCAGTACTTC; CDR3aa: CASSFTSGIGKQEAQYF
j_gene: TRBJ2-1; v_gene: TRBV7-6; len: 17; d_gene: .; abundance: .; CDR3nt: TGTGCCAGCAGCCCAAAGGCGACAACCAGCTCCTACAATGAGCAGTTCTTC; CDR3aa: CASSPKATTSSYNEQFF
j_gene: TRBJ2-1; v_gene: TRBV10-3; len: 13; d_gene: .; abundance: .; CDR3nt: TGTGCCACCTACCCAGGGCCGCACAATGAGCAGCTCTTC; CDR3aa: CATYPGPHNEQLF
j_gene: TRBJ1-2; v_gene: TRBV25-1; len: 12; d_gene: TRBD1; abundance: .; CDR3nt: TGTGCCAGCGCCGGGACAGGGGGTGGCTACACCTTC; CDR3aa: CASAGTGGGYTF
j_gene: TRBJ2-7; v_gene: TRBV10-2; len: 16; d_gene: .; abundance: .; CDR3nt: TGCGCCAGCAGTGAGTCGTATCGGGTGAAAGACTACGAGCAGTACTTC; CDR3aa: CASSESYRVKDYEQYF
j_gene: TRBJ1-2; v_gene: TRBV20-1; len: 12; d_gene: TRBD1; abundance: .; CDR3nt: TGCAGTGCTAGGGACAGGTTGTATGGCTACACCTTC; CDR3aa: CSARDRLYGYTF
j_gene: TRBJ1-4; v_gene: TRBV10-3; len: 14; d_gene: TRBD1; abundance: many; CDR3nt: TGTGCCATCACCCGGACAGGGTATTGGGAAAAACTGTTTTTT; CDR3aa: CAITRTGYWEKLFF
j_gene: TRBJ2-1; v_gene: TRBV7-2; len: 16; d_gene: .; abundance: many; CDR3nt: TGTGCCAGCAGCCCGGGGGCGGGGAGGGTCTACAATGAGCAGTTCTTC; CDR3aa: CASSPGAGRVYNEQFF
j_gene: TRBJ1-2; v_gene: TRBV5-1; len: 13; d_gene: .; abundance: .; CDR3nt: TGCGCCAGCAGCTTGGGCGCGGCCTATGGCTACACCTTC; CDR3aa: CASSLGAAYGYTF
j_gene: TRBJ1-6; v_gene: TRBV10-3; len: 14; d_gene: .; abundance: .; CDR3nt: TGTGCCATCAGTGAGCTGCAAGTTAATTCACCCCTCCACTTT; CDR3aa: CAISELQVNSPLHF
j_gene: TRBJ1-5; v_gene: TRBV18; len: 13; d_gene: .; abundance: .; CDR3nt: TGTGCCAGCTCACCACAGGGGGATCAGCCCCAGCATTTT; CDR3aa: CASSPQGDQPQHF
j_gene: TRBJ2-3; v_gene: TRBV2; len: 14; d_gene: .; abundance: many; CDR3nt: TGTGCCAGCAGTTTGTGGGGGGCCCACCATACGCAGTATTTT; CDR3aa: CASSLWGAHHTQYF
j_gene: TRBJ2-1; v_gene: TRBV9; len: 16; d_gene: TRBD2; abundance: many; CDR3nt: TGTGCCAGCAGCGTAAGGTCTAGCGGGAACTACAATGAGCAGTTCTTC; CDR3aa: CASSVRSSGNYNEQFF
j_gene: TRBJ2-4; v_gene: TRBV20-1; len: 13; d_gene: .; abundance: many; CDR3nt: TGCAGTGTCCAGGGGACGCCTCAGGGGATTCAGTACTTC; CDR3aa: CSVQGTPQGIQYF
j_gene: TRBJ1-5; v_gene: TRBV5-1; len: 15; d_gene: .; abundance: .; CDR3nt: TGCGCCAGCAGCTTGGGAGGGGAACGCAGTCGGCTCCAGCATTTT; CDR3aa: CASSLGGERSRLQHF
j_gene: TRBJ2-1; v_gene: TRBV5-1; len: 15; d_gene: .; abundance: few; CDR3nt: TGCGCCAGCAGCTTGGGCATGGGGACTTACAATGAGCAGTTCTTC; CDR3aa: CASSLGMGTYNEQFF
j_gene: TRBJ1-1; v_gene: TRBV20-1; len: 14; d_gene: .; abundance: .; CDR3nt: TGCAGTGCTAGGGAGGGGTCTAGGAACACTGAAGCTTTCTTT; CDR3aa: CSAREGSRNTEAFF
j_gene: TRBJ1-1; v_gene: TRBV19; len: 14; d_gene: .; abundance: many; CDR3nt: TGTGCCAGTAGTATCGGTGGGGCTAACACTGAAGCTTTCTTT; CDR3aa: CASSIGGANTEAFF
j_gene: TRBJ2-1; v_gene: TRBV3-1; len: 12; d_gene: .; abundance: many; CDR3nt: TGTGCCAGCAGCCCCCGCTACAATGAGCAGTTCTTC; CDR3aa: CASSPRYNEQFF
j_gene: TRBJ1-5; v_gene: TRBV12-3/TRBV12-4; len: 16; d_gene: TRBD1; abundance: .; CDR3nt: TGTGCCAGCAGCCTAACCGGGACAGCTAGCAATCAGCCCCAGCATTTT; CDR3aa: CASSLTGTASNQPQHF
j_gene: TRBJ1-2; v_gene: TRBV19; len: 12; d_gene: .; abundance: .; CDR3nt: TGTGCCAGTAGCGGACGGTCCTCTGGAAACACCTTC; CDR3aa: CASSGRSSGNTF
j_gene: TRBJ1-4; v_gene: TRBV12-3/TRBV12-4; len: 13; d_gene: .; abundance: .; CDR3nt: TGTGCCAGCAGGAGAGGTTCGGGGGAAAAACTGTTTTTT; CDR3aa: CASRRGSGEKLFF
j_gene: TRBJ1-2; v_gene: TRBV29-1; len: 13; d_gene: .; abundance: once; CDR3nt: TGCAGCGTTGACGCGTGGACTGACTATGGCTACACCTTC; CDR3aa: CSVDAWTDYGYTF
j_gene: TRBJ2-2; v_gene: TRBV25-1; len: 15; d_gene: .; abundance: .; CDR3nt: TGTGCCAGCAGTGATCTGAAGGGGTACGCCGGGGAGCTGTTTTTT; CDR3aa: CASSDLKGYAGELFF
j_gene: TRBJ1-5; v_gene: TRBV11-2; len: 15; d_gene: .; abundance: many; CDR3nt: TGTGCCAGTAGCACTACGACAGGTCTAAATCAGCCCCAGCATTTT; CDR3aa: CASSTTTGLNQPQHF
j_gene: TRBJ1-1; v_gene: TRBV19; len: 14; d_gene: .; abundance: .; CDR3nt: TGTGCCAGCAGATACAGGGCGCTGAACACTGAAGCTTTCTTT; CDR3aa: CASRYRALNTEAFF
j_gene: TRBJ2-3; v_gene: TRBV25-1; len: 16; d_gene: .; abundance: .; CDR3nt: TGTGCCAGCGGAAGATCGACTTGGACGAACACAGATACGCAGTATTTT; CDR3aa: CASGRSTWTNTDTQYF
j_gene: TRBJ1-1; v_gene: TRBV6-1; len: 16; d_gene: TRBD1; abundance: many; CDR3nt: TGTGCCAGCAGTCCCCGGGACAGGTTGAGGAACACTGAAGCTTTCTTT; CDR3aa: CASSPRDRLRNTEAFF
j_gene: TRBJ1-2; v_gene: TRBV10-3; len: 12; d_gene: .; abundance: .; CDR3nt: TGTGCCACCAGGGAGGGGAACTATGGCTACACCTTC; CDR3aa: CATREGNYGYTF
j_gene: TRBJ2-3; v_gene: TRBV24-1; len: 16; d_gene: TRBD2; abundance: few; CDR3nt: TGTGCCACCAGTGGTAGCGGGGGCCACCGCACAGATACGCAGTATTTT; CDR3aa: CATSGSGGHRTDTQYF
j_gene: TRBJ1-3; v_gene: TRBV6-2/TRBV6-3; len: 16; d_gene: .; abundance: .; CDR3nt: TGTGCCAGCAGCCCCTCGGGGGGCTACTCTGGAAACACCATATATTTT; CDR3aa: CASSPSGGYSGNTIYF
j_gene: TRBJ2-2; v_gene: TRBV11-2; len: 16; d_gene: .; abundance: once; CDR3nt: TGTGCCAGCCGCCACAGGGACGCCCTAAGCACCGGGGAGCTGTTCTTT; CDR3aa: CASRHRDALSTGELFF
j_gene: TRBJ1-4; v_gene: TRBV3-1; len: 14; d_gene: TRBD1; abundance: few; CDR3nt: TGTGCCAGCAGCCCCCGGACAGGCATCGAAAAACTGTTTTTT; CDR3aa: CASSPRTGIEKLFF
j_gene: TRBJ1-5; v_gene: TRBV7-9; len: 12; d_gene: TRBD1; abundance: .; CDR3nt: TGTGCCAGCACCAGGGGGGGTCAGCCCCAGCATTTT; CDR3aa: CASTRGGQPQHF
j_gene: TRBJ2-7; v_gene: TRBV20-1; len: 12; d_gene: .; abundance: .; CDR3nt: TGCAGTGCGACGGGACTTTCCTACGAGCAGTACTTC; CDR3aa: CSATGLSYEQYF
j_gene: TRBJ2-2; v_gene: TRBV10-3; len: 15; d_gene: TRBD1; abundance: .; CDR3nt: TGTGCCAGCAGCATTACAGGGGGGAACACCGGGGAGCTGTTTTTT; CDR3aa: CASSITGGNTGELFF
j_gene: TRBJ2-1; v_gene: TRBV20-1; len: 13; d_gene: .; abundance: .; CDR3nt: TGCAGTGCTAGTAGGGGGTTAAACAATGAGCAGTTCTTC; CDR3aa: CSASRGLNNEQFF
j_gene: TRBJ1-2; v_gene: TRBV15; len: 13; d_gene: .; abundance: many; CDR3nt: TGTGCCACCAGCAGAGAGGAATATTATGGCTACACCTTC; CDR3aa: CATSREEYYGYTF
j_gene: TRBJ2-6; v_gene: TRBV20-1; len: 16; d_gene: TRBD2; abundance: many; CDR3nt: TGCAGTGCTAGGGGACTACGGGACTCTGGGGCCAACGTCCTGACTTTC; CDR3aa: CSARGLRDSGANVLTF
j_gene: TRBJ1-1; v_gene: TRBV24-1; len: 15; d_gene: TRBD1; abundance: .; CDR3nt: TGTGCCACCAGGAGTACCAGGGGGATCAACACTGAAGCTTTCTTT; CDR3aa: CATRSTRGINTEAFF
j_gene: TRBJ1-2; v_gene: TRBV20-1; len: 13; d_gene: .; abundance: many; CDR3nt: TGCAGCTGCGCGGGGACCAACTTGGATGGCTACACCTTC; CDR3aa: CSCAGTNLDGYTF
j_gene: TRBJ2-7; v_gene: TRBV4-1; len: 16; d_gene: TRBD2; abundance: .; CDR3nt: TGCGCCAGCAGCCAAGTTAGCGGGAGGGCCGTGCACGAGCAGTACTTC; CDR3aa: CASSQVSGRAVHEQYF